This T cell receptor beta chain was observed in a study of radiation and T cells in renal cell carcinoma. Study-wide results and limits: From baseline, blood top tumor clonotypes peaked at 2 weeks post-radiation.

The ends were cut back, 6 bases at V and 5 bases at J, with 22 bases in the middle. This CDR3 is 16 amino acids long. CDR1 MNHEY and CDR2 SMNVEV come from the germline V gene (reference sequence). This table comes from immunoSEQ multiplex PCR, and its TCRdb copy is limited to in-frame clones, with some not included. The data show tens of thousands of clones, over 70% seen once. About this clone: Its antigen is not identified.

Time point: blood 4 weeks post-SBRT, at nephrectomy. Treatment indicated: 15 Gy SBRT to primary tumor, nephrectomy 4 weeks later. The tumor was a clear cell renal cell carcinoma. This TCR was recovered from a man aged 55-75 years with renal cell carcinoma. The chain couples TRBV27 to TRBJ2-5, with D possibly called TRBD1 or TRBD2 (5 bases each). The source was blood, collected from a patient whose treatment included radiotherapy and nephrectomy. The CDR3 nucleotides read TGTGCCAGCAGCCTTTTCGGGGCAGGGTTATTCGAGACCCAGTACTTC. Translating it yields CASSLFGAGLFETQYF.